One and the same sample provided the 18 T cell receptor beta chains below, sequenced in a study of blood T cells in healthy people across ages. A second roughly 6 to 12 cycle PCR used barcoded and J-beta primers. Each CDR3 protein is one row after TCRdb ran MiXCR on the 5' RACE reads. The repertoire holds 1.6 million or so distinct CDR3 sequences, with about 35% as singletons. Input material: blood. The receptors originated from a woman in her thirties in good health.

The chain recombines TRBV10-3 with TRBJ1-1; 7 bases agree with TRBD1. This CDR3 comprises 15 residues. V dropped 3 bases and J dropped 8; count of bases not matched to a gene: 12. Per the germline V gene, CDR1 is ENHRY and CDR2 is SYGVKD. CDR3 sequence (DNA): TGTGCCATCAGTGACCGACCAAAGATACAGGGGGAAGCTTTCTTT. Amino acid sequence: CAISDRPKIQGEAFF.

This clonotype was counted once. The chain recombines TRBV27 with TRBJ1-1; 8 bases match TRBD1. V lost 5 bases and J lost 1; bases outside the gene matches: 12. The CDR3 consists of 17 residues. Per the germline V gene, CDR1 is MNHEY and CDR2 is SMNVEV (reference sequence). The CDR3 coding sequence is TGTGCCAGCAGTGGGCCTGACAGGGGTCGAGGGAACACTGAAGCTTTCTTT. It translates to CASSGPDRGRGNTEAFF.

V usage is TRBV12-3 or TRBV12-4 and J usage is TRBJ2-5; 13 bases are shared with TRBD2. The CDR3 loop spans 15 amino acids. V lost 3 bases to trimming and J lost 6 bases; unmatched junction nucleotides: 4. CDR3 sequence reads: CASSLWTSGSQTQYF. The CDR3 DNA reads TGTGCCAGCAGTTTGTGGACTAGCGGGAGTCAGACCCAGTACTTC.

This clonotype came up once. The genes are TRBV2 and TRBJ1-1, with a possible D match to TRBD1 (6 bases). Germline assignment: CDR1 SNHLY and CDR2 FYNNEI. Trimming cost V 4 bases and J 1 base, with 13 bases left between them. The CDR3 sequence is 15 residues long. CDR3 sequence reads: CASSGPGGANTEAFF. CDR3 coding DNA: TGTGCCAGCAGTGGGCCTGGGGGGGCGAACACTGAAGCTTTCTTT. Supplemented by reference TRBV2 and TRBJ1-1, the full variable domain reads EPEVTQTPSHQVTQMGQEVILRCVPISNHLYFYWYRQILGQKVEFLVSFYNNEISEKSEIFDDQFSVERPDGSNFTLKIRSTKLEDSAMYFCASSGPGGANTEAFFGQGTRLTVV.

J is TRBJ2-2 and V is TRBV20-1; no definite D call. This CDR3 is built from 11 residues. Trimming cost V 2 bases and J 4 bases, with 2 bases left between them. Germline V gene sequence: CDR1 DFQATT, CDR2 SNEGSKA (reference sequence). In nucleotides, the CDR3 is TGCAGTGCTAGATTCACCGGGGAGCTGTTTTTT. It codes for CSARFTGELFF.

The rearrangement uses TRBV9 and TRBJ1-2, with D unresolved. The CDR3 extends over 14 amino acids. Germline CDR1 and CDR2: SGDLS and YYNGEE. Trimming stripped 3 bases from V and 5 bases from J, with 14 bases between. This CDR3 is CASSALTAPYGYTF. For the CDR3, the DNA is TGTGCCAGCAGCGCCCTGACGGCACCATATGGCTACACCTTC.

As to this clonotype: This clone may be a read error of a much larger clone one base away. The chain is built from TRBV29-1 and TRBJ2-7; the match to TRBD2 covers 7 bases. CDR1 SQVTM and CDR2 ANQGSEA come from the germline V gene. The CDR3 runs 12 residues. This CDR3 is CSVASGSCEQYF. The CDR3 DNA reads TGCAGCGTGGCTAGCGGATCCTGCGAGCAGTACTTC.

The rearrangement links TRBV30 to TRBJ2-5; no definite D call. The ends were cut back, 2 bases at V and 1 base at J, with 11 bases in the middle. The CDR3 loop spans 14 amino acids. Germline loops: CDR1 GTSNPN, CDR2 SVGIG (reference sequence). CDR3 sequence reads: CAWSSGHGQETQYF. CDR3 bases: TGTGCCTGGAGTTCGGGCCACGGCCAAGAGACCCAGTACTTC.

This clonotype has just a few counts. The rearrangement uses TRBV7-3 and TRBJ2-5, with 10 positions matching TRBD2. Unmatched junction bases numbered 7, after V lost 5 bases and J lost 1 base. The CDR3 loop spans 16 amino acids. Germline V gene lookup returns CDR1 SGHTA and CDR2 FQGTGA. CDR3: CASSTYSGGPQETQYF. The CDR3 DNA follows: TGTGCCAGCAGCACGTATAGCGGGGGGCCCCAAGAGACCCAGTACTTC. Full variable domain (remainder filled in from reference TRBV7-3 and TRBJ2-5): GAGVSQTPSNKVTEKGKYVELRCDPISGHTALYWYRQSLGQGPEFLIYFQGTGAADDSGLPNDRFFAVRPEGSVSTLKIQRTERGDSAVYLCASSTYSGGPQETQYFGPGTRLLVL.

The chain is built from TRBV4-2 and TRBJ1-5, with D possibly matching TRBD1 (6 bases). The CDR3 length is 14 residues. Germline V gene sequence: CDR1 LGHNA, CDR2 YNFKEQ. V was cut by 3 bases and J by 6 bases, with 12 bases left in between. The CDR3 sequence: CASSHSRGGQPQHF. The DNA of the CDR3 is TGTGCCAGCAGCCACTCACGAGGGGGTCAGCCCCAGCATTTT.

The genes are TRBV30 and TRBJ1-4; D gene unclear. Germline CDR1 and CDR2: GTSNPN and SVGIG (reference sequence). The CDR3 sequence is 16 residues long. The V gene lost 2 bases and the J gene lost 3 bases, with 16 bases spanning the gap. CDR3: CAWSSDLGMPNEKLFF. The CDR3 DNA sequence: TGTGCCTGGAGTTCGGACCTTGGGATGCCTAATGAAAAACTGTTTTTT. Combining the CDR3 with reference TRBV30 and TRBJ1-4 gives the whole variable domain SQTIHQWPATLVQPVGSPLSLECTVEGTSNPNLYWYRQAAGRGLQLLFYSVGIGQISSEVPQNLSASRPQDRQFILSSKKLLLSDSGFYLCAWSSDLGMPNEKLFFGSGTQLSVL.

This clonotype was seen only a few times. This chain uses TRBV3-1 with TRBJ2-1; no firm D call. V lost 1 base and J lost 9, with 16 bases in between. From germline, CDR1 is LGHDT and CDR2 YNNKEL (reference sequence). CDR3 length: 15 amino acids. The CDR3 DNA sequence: TGTGCCAGCAGCCAAGGAGGTCAAGATCGGCGTGAGCAGTTCTTC. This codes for CASSQGGQDRREQFF.

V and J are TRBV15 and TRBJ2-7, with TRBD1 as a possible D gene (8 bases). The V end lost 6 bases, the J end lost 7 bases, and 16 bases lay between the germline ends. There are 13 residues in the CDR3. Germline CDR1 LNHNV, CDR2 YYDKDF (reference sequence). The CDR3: CATRFRGRGEQYF. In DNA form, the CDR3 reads TGTGCCACCAGATTCAGGGGGCGGGGGGAGCAGTACTTC.

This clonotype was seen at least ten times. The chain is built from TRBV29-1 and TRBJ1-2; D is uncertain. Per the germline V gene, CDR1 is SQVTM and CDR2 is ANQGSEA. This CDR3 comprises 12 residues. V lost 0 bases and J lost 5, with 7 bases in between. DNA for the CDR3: TGCAGCGTTGAAGATCTTTCATATGGCTACACCTTC. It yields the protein CSVEDLSYGYTF.

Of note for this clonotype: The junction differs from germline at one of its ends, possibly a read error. The chain's CDR3 is CAGSQKSGGASYNEQFF. CDR3 coding DNA: TGTGCCGGCAGCCAAAAAAGCGGGGGGGCCTCCTACAATGAGCAGTTCTTC. The J gene is TRBJ2-1, the V gene TRBV4-2; 10 nucleotides line up with TRBD2. Germline V lookup: CDR1 LGHNA, CDR2 YNFKEQ. The CDR3 sequence is 17 residues long.

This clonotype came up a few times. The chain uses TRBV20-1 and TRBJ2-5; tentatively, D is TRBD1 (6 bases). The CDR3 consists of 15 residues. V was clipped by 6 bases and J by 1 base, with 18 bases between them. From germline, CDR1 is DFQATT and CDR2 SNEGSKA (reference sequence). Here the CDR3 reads CSAAAAGETQETQYF. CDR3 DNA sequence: TGCAGTGCCGCCGCCGCAGGGGAAACCCAAGAGACCCAGTACTTC.

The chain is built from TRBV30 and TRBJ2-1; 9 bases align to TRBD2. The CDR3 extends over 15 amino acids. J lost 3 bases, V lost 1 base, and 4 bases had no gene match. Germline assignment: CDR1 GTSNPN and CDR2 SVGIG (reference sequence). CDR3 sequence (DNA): TGTGCCTGGAGTGCACGTAGCGGGGGCTACAATGAGCAGTTCTTC. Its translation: CAWSARSGGYNEQFF.

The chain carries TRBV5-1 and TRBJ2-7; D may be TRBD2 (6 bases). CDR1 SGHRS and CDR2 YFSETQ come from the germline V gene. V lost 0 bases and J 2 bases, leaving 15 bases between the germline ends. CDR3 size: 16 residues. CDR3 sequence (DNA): TGCGCCAGCAGCTTGGTTCCTAGCGTTCGCCCCTACGAGCAGTACTTC. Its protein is CASSLVPSVRPYEQYF.